The source of this TCR beta chain is a study of human T cells and chemical hapten exposure (dated by TCRdb to about 2021). Looking at the study overall: For sensitization, 2% DPC in acetone was applied to a roughly 2 cm by roughly 2 cm area of upper inner arm skin. Throughout the study period of about 23 weeks, patients also received therapeutic DPC doses to the scalp every week. Patch testing was performed on the upper back with Finn chambers containing 0.01% DPC, and the patch tests were scored after 6 days according to International Contact Dermatitis Research Group standards. Most of the patients in the cohort were female, and the cohort covered alopecia areata with under or over 50% scalp involvement, alopecia totalis and alopecia universalis. Libraries were combined into a pool for sequencing, and differences in TCR yield between samples came mainly from small differences in library volumes within the pool. This study followed changes in the peripheral blood TCR repertoire in vivo during primary and secondary sensitization of alopecia patients to the hapten diphenylcyclopropenone (DPC). Blood was sampled from patients pre-sensitization (week 0) and at 2, 6 and about 24 weeks after DPC sensitization. About 30 alopecia patients provided blood for TCR sequencing at one to four time points (pre-sensitization, 2, 6 and 24 weeks).

The time point label of this sample denotes: patch test 2, 6 weeks after DPC sensitization. The sample's treatment or condition label, in plain terms: therapeutic diphenylcyclopropenone sensitization with weekly scalp DPC. At every patch-test visit, the blood draw took place before the patch test was put on. Patients were eligible if aged 18 to 70, diagnosed with alopecia and judged suitable for DPC therapy, and pregnant patients were excluded. Total RNA was extracted from unfractionated whole blood collected in Tempus Blood RNA tubes. Library preparation employed RACE. Sequencing took place on a NextSeq 500. Library preparation attached unique molecular identifiers to individual cDNA molecules for quantitative, reproducible TCR counting. For every blood RNA sample, sequencing covered both the TCR alpha and TCR beta chains. For the original study's pipeline: Samples had a median of approximately 93,000 TCRs, with a range from roughly 20,000 to 700,000. V, J and CDR3 annotation of the TCR reads was carried out using the Decombinator software suite. To make PS versus PT1 abundance plots, every sample was subsampled to the same number of TCRs (28,000). TCRs were defined as expanded if absent before sensitization and observed at least eight times at the 2-week time point. TCRdb reanalyzed the raw reads on its own, using fastp at Q25 for trimming and MiXCR for clone calling, and kept in-frame beta chains. Duplicate CDR3 protein sequences are folded into a single record with the most common DNA and genes. These V and J calls derive from TCRdb rather than the authors' analysis. The sample table holds approximately 97,000 distinct CDR3 sequences, of which 10% to 12% were seen once. The ten largest clonotypes hold 2.5% to 4% of the sample.

Overall results and qualifications from the work: Expanded TCRs formed significantly more large CDR3 similarity clusters than pre-sensitization or healthy control sets, consistent with antigen-driven responses. After repeated subsampling, changes were observed in the strength of the expansion versus patch-test correlation and in the threshold at which the correlation became significant. All patients had alopecia, a presumed autoimmune disease, so their immune response might differ from that of healthy individuals. The number of PT1 expanded TCRs positively correlated with patch test score, significant at thresholds 8, 16 and 32 but not 4. DPC sensitization did not change how many TCRs were above 1 in 1000 frequency, and no evidence was found of alterations in global repertoire structure.

According to the germline V gene (reference sequence), CDR1 reads DFQATT and CDR2 reads SNEGSKA. Trimming removed 2 bases from V and 3 bases from J; the gene matches leave 4 bases unexplained. Including the terminal cysteine and phenylalanine, the CDR3 comprises 14 residues. The read is trimmed to its CDR3 DNA, 42 bases read in frame from base 1. This clonotype was recorded many times. The antigen it binds to is not known. The record has no base qualities; no much larger clone is one base away. This TCR was sampled from a middle-aged woman with alopecia areata. Some clones in this sample may be carry-over from other donors' samples. The chain joins TRBV20-1 to TRBJ2-7; 10 bases in between match TRBD2. The sample here was whole blood, taken in connection with sensitization to the hapten diphenylcyclopropenone (DPC). The CDR3 sequence is CSARRASGSYEQYF. The DNA sequence is as follows: TGCAGTGCTAGAAGGGCTAGCGGGAGCTACGAGCAGTACTTC.